This TCR beta chain was obtained from a study of blood T cell repertoires in COVID-19. As processed by the authors: Reference gene primer amplification gave estimated nucleated cell counts. Sequencing was performed with immunoSEQ multiplex PCR; in TCRdb, only in-frame clones are kept and a portion is missing. The DNA was the basis for D and trimming; V, J and clone size are from that table. Among 150,000 to 200,000 clones listed, roughly 84% were seen once. This sequence was found in a woman aged 60-75 years who had recovered from COVID-19. Sequenced material: PBMCs or T cells enriched from blood (not recorded which).

This chain's CDR3 is CASSRTGGGNTQYF. DNA of the CDR3: TGTGCCAGCAGTCGGACAGGAGGTGGGAATACGCAGTATTTT. The chain recombines TRBV28 with TRBJ2-3, with TRBD1 matching over 7 bases. In germline, CDR1 is MDHEN, CDR2 SYDVKM. The CDR3 contains 14 residues. V was pared by 5 bases and J by 7 bases, with 9 bases of the junction left unmatched. The complete variable domain, with remaining parts taken from reference TRBV28 and TRBJ2-3, reads DVKVTQSSRYLVKRTGEKVFLECVQDMDHENMFWYRQDPGLGLRLIYFSYDVKMKEKGDIPEGYSVSREKKERFSLILESASTNQTSMYLCASSRTGGGNTQYFGPGTRLTVL.